This TCR beta chain was identified during a study of T cells in Graves' hyperthyroidism and ophthalmopathy. Turning to the study itself: Blood was drawn when the patient was first diagnosed and still untreated. Notes on the study in general: Most thyroid clonotypes expanded above 0.001 appeared in blood too. Researchers report that a 13 V-J model separated ophthalmopathy from stable hyperthyroidism.

Regarding this clonotype: Its antigen is unidentified.

Amplified TCR beta CDR3 regions came from RNA transcripts. The primer set for the first-round RT-PCR of the TCR CDR3 was HTBI. TCRdb reanalysed the multiplex PCR reads using MiXCR and keeps one entry per CDR3 protein. The table has around 300,000 distinct CDR3 sequences, roughly 13% seen once. At least 3 on the Clinical Activity Score was recorded for ophthalmopathy patients, who also had NOSPECS grade at least 4 and duration under 3 months. Germline-derived CDR1 and CDR2 are LGHDT and YNNKEL (reference sequence). This CDR3 region has 15 residues. The V and J ends lost 0 bases and 9 bases respectively, with 15 bases between them.

Sequencing was performed on blood. The TCR sequence derives from a woman aged 40 to 50 with Graves' ophthalmopathy. The chain recombines TRBV3-1 with TRBJ2-4, with a possible D match to TRBD1 (6 bases). The CDR3 DNA follows: TGTGCCAGCAGCCAAGATAGGACAGCCCCTGGCATTCAGTACTTC. Protein sequence: CASSQDRTAPGIQYF.